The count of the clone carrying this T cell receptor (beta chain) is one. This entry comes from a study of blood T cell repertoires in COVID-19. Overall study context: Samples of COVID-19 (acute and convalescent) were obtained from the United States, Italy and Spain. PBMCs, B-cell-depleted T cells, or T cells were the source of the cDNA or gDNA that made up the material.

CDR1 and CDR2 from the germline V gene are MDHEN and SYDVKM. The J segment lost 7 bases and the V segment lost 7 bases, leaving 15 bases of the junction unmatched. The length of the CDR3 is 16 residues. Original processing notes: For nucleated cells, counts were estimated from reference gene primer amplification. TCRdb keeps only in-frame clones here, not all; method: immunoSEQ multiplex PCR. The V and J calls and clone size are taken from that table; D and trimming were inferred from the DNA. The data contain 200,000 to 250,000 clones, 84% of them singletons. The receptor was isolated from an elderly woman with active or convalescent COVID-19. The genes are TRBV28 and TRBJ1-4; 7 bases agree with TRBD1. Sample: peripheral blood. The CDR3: CASTTPGQGGGEKLFF. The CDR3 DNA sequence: TGTGCCAGCACTACCCCGGGGCAGGGGGGCGGTGAAAAACTGTTTTTT.